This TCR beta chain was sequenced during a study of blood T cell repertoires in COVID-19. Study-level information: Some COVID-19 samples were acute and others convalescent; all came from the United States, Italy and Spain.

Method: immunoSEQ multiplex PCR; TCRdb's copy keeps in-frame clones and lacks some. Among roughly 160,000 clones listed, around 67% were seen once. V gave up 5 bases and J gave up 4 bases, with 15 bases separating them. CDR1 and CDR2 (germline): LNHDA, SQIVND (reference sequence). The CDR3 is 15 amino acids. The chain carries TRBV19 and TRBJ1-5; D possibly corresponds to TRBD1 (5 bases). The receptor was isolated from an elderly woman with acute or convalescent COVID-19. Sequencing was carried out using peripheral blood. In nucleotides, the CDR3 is TGTGCCAGTAGTGCAGTATGGGGGGGTAATCAGCCCCAGCATTTT. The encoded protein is CASSAVWGGNQPQHF.